This T cell receptor (beta chain) was sequenced in a study of cytomegalovirus exposure and HLA in healthy donors. Study-level information: Across 300 to 400 genotyped donors, 81% landed in the Caucasian-associated ancestry cluster.

Primers: 60 Vbeta forward and 13 Jbeta reverse. Libraries were prepared by immunoSEQ multiplex PCR; TCRdb keeps only in-frame clonotypes and omits some of them. Here the sample spans about 160,000 clones, around 77% being singletons. Broader study findings: A likely sequencing artifact accounted for one observed cluster of highly shared sequence variants. HLA alleles showed associations with 15,000 to 20,000 TCR beta sequences in a later analysis, at a 0.05 false discovery rate. Researchers catalogued around 150 TCR beta chains as cytomegalovirus-associated.

About this clone: The antigen is undetermined.

Sequencing used PBMCs. This clonotype was sampled from a woman aged 30 to 39 in good health and CMV-seronegative.

The CDR3 nucleotides read TGTGCCAGCAGTTTATGGCAGGGGGCCTATGGCTACACCTTC. Its protein product is CASSLWQGAYGYTF. The rearrangement uses TRBV28 and TRBJ1-2; 8 positions agree with TRBD1. This CDR3 region has 14 residues. Trimming at V came to 0 bases and at J to 4 bases, leaving 1 base not matched to a gene. From germline, CDR1 is MDHEN and CDR2 SYDVKM.